The rows below give T cell receptor beta chains drawn from one sample of a study of cytomegalovirus exposure and HLA in healthy donors. Measured with immunoSEQ multiplex PCR; TCRdb has only the in-frame clones, and not every one. The table has roughly 150,000 clones, about four fifths seen once. The sequenced sample was PBMCs. The receptors were sampled from a male donor in good health and CMV-seronegative. CDR3s include the opening cysteine and the closing phenylalanine or tryptophan.

J	V	CDR3
TRBJ2-7	TRBV19	CASSSQREYEQYF
TRBJ2-1	TRBV6-5	CASSRTGAGDEQFF
TRBJ1-3	TRBV5-1	CASSLMDSRTLNTIYF
TRBJ1-2	TRBV4-2	CASSQGGGLGARYGYTF
TRBJ2-1	TRBV5-4	CASSLKASSSYNEQFF
TRBJ2-3	TRBV7-8	CASSRLTDTQYF
TRBJ2-1	TRBV4-1	CASSQETSGSGEQFF
TRBJ2-5	TRBV15	CATSRDEETQYF
TRBJ2-7	TRBV6-5	CASSSRRGAPPYEQYF
TRBJ1-1	TRBV30	CAWSVQEGTEAFF
TRBJ2-2	TRBV29-1	CSVEESSVAGELFF
TRBJ2-2	TRBV4-1	CASSQVRGSHGELFF
TRBJ1-5	TRBV5-6	CASSSNRVQPQHF
TRBJ2-3	TRBV4-3	CASSQGPGSDTQYF
TRBJ2-7	TRBV10-3	CAISATSGRGSYEQYF
TRBJ2-7	TRBV28	CASWSVWTGTLAGVPSYEQYF
TRBJ2-7	TRBV30	CAWSVLDEQYF
TRBJ2-1	TRBV19	CASSTHPGGGEQFF
TRBJ2-7	TRBV29-1	CSVERDSSSYEQYF
TRBJ2-7	TRBV6-1	CASSATSGSSYEQYF
TRBJ2-3	TRBV7-3	CASSPLNGRVPDTQYF
TRBJ2-5	TRBV14	CASSLLGQGAFETQYF
TRBJ2-7	TRBV5-4	CASSFGTSVAYEQYF
TRBJ2-7	TRBV28	CASSLLTGSGGGYEQYF
TRBJ2-5	TRBV5-1	CASSFPPQGAKETQYF
TRBJ2-2	TRBV11-3	CASSAGGELFF
TRBJ1-2	TRBV27	CASSPSTGWGYYGYTF
TRBJ2-2	TRBV6-1	CASSAHRGTVNTGELFF
TRBJ2-7	TRBV2	CASRDSFSYEQYF
TRBJ1-2	TRBV7-9	CASRLGSGTDRYGYTF
TRBJ2-7	TRBV28	CAPLPVSHEQYF
TRBJ2-1	TRBV6-4	CASSVMRGVHNEQFF
TRBJ2-5	TRBV5-1	CASSLQETQYF
TRBJ1-1	TRBV10-1	CASPRRDPANPGIEAFF
TRBJ1-6	TRBV6-1	CATLGFREADSPLHF
TRBJ2-2	TRBV7-2	CASSLGQANTGELFF
TRBJ1-6	TRBV19	CASSIGSDITSLHF
TRBJ1-1	TRBV6-5	CASSYSPGTEAFF
TRBJ2-5	TRBV10-3	CAISQGEETQYF
TRBJ2-1	TRBV14	CASSPTGSSYNEQFF
TRBJ1-2	TRBV6-5	CASSYPGGDGYTF
TRBJ1-3	TRBV2	CASSLGQGAGNTIYF
TRBJ2-7	TRBV30	CAWTGTTYEQYF
TRBJ2-7	TRBV4-3	CASSPGTGGAYEQYF
TRBJ2-2	TRBV28	CASRLRVSRSNPGELFF
TRBJ2-1	TRBV5-4	CASIPPGGEQFF
TRBJ1-4	TRBV5-4	CASSFMEEKLFF
TRBJ1-5	TRBV19	CASSISRGGQGPHQPQHF
TRBJ2-5	TRBV19	CASSIGGPETQYF
TRBJ2-3	TRBV9	CASSVTSGGSTQYF
TRBJ2-2	TRBV4-3	CASSQEVSQNTGELFF
TRBJ2-7	TRBV25-1	CASSRQGLYEQYF
TRBJ2-5	TRBV6-4	CASSEQGGETQYF
TRBJ1-2	TRBV5-4	CASRRTGGDYGYTF
TRBJ2-4	TRBV5-5	CASSLSGRPDGFQYF